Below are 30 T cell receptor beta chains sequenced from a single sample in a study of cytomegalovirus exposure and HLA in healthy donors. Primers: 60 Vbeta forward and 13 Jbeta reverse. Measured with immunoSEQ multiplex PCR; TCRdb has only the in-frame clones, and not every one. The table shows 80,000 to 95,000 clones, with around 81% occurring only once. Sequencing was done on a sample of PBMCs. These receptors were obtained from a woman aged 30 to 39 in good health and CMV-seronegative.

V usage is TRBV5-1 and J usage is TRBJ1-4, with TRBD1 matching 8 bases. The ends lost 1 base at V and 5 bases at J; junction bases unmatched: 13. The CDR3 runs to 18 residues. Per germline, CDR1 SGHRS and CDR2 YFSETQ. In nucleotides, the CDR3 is TGCGCCAGCAGCTTGAGAAGGTTTCGGACAGGGCAAAATGAAAAACTGTTTTTT. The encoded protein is CASSLRRFRTGQNEKLFF.

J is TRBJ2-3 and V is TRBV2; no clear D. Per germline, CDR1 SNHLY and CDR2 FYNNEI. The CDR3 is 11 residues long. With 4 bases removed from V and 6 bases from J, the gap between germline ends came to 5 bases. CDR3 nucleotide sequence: TGTGCCAGCAGTGTGGCCGATACGCAGTATTTT. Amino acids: CASSVADTQYF.

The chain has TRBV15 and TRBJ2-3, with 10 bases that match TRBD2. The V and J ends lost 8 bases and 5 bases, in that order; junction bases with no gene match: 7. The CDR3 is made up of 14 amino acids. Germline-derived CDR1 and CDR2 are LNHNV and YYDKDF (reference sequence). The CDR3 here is CATAAGGPLDTQYF. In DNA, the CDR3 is TGTGCCACCGCAGCGGGAGGGCCTTTAGATACGCAGTATTTT.

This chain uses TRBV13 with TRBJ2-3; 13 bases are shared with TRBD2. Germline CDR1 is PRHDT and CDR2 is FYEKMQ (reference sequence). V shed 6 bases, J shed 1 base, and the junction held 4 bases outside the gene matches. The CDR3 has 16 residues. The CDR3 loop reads CASRTSGRIGTDTQYF. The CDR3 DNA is TGTGCCAGCAGGACTAGCGGGAGGATTGGCACAGATACGCAGTATTTT. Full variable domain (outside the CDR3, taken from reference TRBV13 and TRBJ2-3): AAGVIQSPRHLIKEKRETATLKCYPIPRHDTVYWYQQGPGQDPQFLISFYEKMQSDKGSIPDRFSAQQFSDYHSELNMSSLELGDSALYFCASRTSGRIGTDTQYFGPGTRLTVL.

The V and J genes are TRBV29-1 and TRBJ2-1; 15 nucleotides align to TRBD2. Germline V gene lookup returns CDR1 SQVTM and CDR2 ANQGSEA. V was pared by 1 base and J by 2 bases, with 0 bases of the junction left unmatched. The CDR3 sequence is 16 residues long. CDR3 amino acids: CSVEGTSGRAYNEQFF. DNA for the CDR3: TGCAGCGTTGAAGGGACTAGCGGGAGGGCCTACAATGAGCAGTTCTTC.

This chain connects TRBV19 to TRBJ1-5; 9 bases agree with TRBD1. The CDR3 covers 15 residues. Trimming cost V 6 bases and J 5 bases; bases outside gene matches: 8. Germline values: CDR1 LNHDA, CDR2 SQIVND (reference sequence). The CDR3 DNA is TGTGCCAGTAGCCCACGACAGGGGGGTGATCAGCCCCAGCATTTT. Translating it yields CASSPRQGGDQPQHF.

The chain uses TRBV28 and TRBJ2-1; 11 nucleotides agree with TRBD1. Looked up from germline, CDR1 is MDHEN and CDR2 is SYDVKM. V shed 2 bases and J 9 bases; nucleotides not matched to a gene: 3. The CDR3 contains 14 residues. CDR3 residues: CASSLRTGGSEQFF. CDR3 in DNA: TGTGCCAGCAGTTTAAGGACAGGGGGCAGTGAGCAGTTCTTC.

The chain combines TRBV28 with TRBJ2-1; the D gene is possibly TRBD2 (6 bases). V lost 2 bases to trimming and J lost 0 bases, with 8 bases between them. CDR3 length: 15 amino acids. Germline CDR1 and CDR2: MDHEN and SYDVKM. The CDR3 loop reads CASSLRGTSYNEQFF. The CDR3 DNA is TGTGCCAGCAGTTTACGGGGGACCTCCTACAATGAGCAGTTCTTC.

CDR3 bases: TGTGCCTGGAGTTCCGGGTCCAATCAGCCCCAGCATTTT. Encoded protein: CAWSSGSNQPQHF. The chain employs TRBV30 and TRBJ1-5; D is unclear. The ends were cut back, 2 bases at V and 3 bases at J, with 8 bases in the middle. This CDR3 comprises 13 residues. Germline loops: CDR1 GTSNPN, CDR2 SVGIG (reference sequence).

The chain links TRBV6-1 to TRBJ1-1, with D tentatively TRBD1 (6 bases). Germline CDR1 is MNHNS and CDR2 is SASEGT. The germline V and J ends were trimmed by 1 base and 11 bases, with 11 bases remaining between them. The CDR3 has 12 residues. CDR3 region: CASSEVPQGAFF. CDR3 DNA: TGTGCCAGCAGTGAAGTCCCCCAGGGGGCTTTCTTT.

The CDR3, as DNA: TGCGCCAGCAGCTTGGCCCAGACAGGGGATGGCTACACCTTC. Protein product: CASSLAQTGDGYTF. This sequence joins TRBV5-1 and TRBJ1-2, with TRBD1 matching 8 bases. Germline V gene sequence: CDR1 SGHRS, CDR2 YFSETQ. Losses at the gene ends were 0 bases for V and 6 bases for J; bases not matched to a gene: 4. This CDR3 has 14 residues.

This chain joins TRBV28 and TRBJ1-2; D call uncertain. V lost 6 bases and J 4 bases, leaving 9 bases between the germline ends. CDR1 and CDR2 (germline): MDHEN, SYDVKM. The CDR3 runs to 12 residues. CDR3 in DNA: TGTGCCAGCAGGCCAGGAATCTATGGCTACACCTTC. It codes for CASRPGIYGYTF.

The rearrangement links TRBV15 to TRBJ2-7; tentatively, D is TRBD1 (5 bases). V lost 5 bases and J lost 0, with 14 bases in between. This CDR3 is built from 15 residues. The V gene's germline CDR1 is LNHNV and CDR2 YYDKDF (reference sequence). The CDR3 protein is CATSSGRGHSYEQYF. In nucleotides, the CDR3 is TGTGCCACCAGCTCGGGTAGGGGCCACTCCTACGAGCAGTACTTC.

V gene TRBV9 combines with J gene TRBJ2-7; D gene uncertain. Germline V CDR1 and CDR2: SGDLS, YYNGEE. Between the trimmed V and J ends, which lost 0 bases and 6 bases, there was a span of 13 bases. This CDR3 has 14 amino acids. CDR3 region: CASSVATKNAEQYF. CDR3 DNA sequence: TGTGCCAGCAGCGTAGCTACTAAAAATGCCGAGCAGTACTTC.

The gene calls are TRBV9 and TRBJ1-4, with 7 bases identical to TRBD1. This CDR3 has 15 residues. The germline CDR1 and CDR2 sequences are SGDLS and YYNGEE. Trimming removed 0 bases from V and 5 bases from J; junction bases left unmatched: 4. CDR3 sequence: CASSVAGTANEKLFF. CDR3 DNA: TGTGCCAGCAGCGTAGCCGGGACAGCCAATGAAAAACTGTTTTTT.

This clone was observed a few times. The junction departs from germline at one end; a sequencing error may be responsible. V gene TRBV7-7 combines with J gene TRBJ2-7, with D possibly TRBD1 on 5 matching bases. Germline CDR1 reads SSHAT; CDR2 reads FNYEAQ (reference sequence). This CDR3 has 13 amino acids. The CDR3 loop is CASSLALRDEQYF. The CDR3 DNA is TGTGCTAGCAGCTTAGCCCTCAGGGACGAGCAGTACTTC. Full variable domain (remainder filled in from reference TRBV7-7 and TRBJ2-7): GAGVSQSPRYKVTKRGQDVTLRCDPISSHATLYWYQQALGQGPEFLTYFNYEAQPDKSGLPSDRFSAERPEGSISTLTIQRTEQRDSAMYRCASSLALRDEQYFGPGTRLTVT.

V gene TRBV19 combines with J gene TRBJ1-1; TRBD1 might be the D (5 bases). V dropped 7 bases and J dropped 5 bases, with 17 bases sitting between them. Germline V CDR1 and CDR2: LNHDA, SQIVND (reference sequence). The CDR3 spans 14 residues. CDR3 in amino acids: CASTHRGGGTEAFF. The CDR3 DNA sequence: TGTGCCAGTACCCATAGGGGTGGGGGGACTGAAGCTTTCTTT.

CDR3 residues: CASSLGTGGIYGYTF. The DNA for the CDR3 is TGTGCCAGCAGCCTAGGGACAGGGGGCATCTATGGCTACACCTTC. V usage is TRBV5-6 and J usage is TRBJ1-2, with TRBD1 identical over 12 bases. The CDR3 extends over 15 amino acids. Unmatched junction bases numbered 5, after V lost 4 bases and J lost 4 bases. The germline V gene has CDR1 SGHDT and CDR2 YYEEEE.

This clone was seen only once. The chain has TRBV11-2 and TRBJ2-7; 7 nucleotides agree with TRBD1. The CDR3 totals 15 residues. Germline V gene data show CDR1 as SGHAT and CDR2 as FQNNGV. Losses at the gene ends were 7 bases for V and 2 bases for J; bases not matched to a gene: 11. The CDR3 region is CASTSYETGAYEQYF. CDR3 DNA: TGTGCCAGCACCTCTTACGAAACAGGGGCCTACGAGCAGTACTTC.

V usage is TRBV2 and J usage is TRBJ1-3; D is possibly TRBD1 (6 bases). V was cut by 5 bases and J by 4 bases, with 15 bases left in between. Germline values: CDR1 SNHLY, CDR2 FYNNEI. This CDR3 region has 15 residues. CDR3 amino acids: CASSTYGTPGNTIYF. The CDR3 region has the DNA TGTGCCAGCAGTACGTACGGGACACCAGGAAACACCATATATTTT. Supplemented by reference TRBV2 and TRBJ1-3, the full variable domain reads EPEVTQTPSHQVTQMGQEVILRCVPISNHLYFYWYRQILGQKVEFLVSFYNNEISEKSEIFDDQFSVERPDGSNFTLKIRSTKLEDSAMYFCASSTYGTPGNTIYFGEGSWLTVV.

The CDR3 loop reads CASSEPSGMYETQYF. The CDR3 DNA is TGTGCCAGCAGTGAACCTAGCGGGATGTATGAGACCCAGTACTTC. V gene TRBV2 combines with J gene TRBJ2-5, with 9 bases that match TRBD2. CDR3 length: 15 amino acids. Trimming took 2 bases from V and 5 from J; bases not matched to a gene: 6. Germline CDR1 reads SNHLY; CDR2 reads FYNNEI. Full variable domain (rest looked up from reference TRBV2 and TRBJ2-5): EPEVTQTPSHQVTQMGQEVILRCVPISNHLYFYWYRQILGQKVEFLVSFYNNEISEKSEIFDDQFSVERPDGSNFTLKIRSTKLEDSAMYFCASSEPSGMYETQYFGPGTRLLVL.

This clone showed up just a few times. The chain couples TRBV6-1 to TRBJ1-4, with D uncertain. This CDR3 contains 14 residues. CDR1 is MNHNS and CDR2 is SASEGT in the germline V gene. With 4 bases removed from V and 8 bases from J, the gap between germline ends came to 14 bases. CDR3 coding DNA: TGTGCCAGCAGTGTAAGCCCGGCGCGGGAAAAACTGTTTTTT. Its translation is CASSVSPAREKLFF.

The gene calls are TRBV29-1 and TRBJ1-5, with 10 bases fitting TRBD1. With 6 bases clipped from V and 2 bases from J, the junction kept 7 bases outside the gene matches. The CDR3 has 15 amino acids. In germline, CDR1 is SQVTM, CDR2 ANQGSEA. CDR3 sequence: CSVLAGQGRNQPQHF. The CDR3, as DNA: TGCAGCGTCCTTGCGGGACAGGGGCGCAATCAGCCCCAGCATTTT. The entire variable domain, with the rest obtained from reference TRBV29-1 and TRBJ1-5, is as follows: SAVISQKPSRDICQRGTSLTIQCQVDSQVTMMFWYRQQPGQSLTLIATANQGSEATYESGFVIDKFPISRPNLTFSTLTVSNMSPEDSSIYLCSVLAGQGRNQPQHFGDGTRLSIL.

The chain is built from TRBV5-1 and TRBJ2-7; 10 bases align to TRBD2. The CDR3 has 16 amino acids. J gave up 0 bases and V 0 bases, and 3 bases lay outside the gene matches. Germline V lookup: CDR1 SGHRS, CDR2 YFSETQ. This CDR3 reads CASSLAASGSSYEQYF. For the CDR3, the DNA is TGCGCCAGCAGCTTGGCGGCTAGCGGGAGCTCCTACGAGCAGTACTTC.

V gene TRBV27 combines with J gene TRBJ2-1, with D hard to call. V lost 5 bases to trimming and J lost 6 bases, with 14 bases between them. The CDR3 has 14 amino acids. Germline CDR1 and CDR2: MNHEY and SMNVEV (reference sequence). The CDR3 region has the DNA TGTGCCAGCAGTCCCGTCCCTCCTTCCAATGAGCAGTTCTTC. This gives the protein CASSPVPPSNEQFF.

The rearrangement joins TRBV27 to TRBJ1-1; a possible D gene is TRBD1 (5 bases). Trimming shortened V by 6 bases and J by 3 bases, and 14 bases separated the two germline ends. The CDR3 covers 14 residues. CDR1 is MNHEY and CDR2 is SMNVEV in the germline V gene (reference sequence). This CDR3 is CASRTGGGYTEAFF. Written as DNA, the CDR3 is TGTGCCAGCAGGACCGGGGGGGGGTACACTGAAGCTTTCTTT.

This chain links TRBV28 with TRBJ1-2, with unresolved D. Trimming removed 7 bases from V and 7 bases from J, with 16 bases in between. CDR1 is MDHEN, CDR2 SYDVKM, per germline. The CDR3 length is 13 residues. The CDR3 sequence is CASTPFRTGGYTF. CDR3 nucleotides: TGTGCCAGCACCCCCTTCCGCACTGGTGGCTACACCTTC.

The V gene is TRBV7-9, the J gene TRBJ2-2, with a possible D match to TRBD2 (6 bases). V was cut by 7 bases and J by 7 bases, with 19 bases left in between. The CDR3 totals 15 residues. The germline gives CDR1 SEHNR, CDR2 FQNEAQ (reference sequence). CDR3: CASTPQEGLGGELFF. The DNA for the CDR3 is TGTGCCAGCACTCCACAGGAGGGCTTGGGCGGGGAGCTGTTTTTT.

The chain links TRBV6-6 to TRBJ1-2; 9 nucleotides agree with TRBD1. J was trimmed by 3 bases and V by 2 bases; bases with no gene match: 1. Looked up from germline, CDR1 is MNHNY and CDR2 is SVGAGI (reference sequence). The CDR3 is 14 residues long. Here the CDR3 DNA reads TGTGCCAGCAGTTACAGGACAGGGGACTATGGCTACACCTTC. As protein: CASSYRTGDYGYTF.

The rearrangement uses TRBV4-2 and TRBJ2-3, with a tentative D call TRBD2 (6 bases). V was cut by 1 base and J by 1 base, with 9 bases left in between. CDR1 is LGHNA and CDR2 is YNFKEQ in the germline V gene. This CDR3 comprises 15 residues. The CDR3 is CASSQAGDRTDTQYF. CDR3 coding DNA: TGTGCCAGCAGCCAAGCGGGGGACCGCACAGATACGCAGTATTTT.